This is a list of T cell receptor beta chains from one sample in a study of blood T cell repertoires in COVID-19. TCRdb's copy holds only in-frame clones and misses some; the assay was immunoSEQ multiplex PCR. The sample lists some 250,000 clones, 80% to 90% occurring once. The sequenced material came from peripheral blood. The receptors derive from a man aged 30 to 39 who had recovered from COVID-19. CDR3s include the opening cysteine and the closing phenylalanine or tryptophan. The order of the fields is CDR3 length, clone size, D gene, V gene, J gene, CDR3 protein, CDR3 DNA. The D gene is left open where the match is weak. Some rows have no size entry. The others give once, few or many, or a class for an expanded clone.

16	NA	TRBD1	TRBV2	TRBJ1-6	CASSESPGQRDSPLHF	TGTGCCAGCAGTGAATCTCCGGGACAGCGGGATTCACCCCTCCACTTT
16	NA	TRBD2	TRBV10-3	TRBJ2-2	CAISELAGGYTGELFF	TGTGCCATCAGTGAGCTAGCGGGGGGGTACACCGGGGAGCTGTTTTTT
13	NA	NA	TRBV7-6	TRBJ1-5	CASSSNRYRPQHF	TGTGCCAGCAGCTCAAACAGGTATCGGCCCCAGCATTTT
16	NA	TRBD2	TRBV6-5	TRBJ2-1	CASRYQRGGVYNEQFF	TGTGCCAGCAGATACCAGCGGGGGGGCGTCTACAATGAGCAGTTCTTC
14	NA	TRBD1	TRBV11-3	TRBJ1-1	CASSDRGTDTEAFF	TGTGCCAGCAGCGACAGGGGGACGGACACTGAAGCTTTCTTT
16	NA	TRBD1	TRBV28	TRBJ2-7	CASSLAGTGGSYEQYF	TGTGCCAGCAGTTTAGCCGGGACAGGGGGCTCCTACGAGCAGTACTTC
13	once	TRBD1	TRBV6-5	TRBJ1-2	CASSRTGGDGYTF	TGTGCCAGCAGCCGGACAGGGGGCGATGGCTACACCTTC
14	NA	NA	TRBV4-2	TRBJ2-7	CASSPDEGVYEQYF	TGTGCCAGCAGCCCGGACGAGGGGGTCTACGAGCAGTACTTC
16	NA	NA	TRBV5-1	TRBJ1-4	CASSPAGHSTNEKLFF	TGCGCCAGCAGCCCCGCCGGACATTCAACTAATGAAAAACTGTTTTTT
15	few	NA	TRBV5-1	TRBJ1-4	CASSLAPGSPGELFF	TGCGCCAGCAGCTTGGCTCCAGGGTCCCCGGGGGAACTGTTTTTT
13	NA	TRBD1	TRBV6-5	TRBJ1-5	CASSPDRDQPQHF	TGTGCCAGCAGCCCCGACAGGGATCAGCCCCAGCATTTT
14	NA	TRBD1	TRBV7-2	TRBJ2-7	CASSFRTGGHEQYF	TGTGCCAGCAGCTTTCGGACAGGGGGCCACGAGCAGTACTTC
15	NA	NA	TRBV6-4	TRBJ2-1	CASSLMGGPGNEQFF	TGTGCCAGCAGTTTGATGGGGGGGCCAGGCAATGAGCAGTTCTTC
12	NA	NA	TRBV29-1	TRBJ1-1	CSVAGGGTEAFF	TGCAGCGTGGCGGGAGGGGGCACTGAAGCTTTCTTT
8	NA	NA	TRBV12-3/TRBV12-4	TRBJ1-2	CATLGYTF	TGTGCCACGTTAGGCTACACCTTC
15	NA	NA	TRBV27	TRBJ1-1	CASSLSIGGGTEAFF	TGTGCCAGCAGTTTATCGATCGGGGGGGGGACTGAAGCTTTCTTT
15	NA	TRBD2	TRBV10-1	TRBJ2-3	CASSDSGGPTDTQYF	TGCGCCAGCAGTGACAGCGGGGGGCCCACAGATACGCAGTATTTT
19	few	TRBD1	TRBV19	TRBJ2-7	CASSMRIKYPGQGSYEQYF	TGTGCCAGTAGTATGAGAATCAAATATCCGGGACAGGGGTCCTACGAGCAGTACTTC
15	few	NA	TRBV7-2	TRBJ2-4	CASSLSAGYKNIQYF	TGTGCCAGCAGCTTATCGGCGGGGTACAAAAACATTCAGTACTTC
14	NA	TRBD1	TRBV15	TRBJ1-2	CATSTRTGNYGYTF	TGTGCCACCAGCACCAGGACAGGGAACTATGGCTACACCTTC
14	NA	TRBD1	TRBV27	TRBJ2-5	CASSWAGGVETQYF	TGTGCCAGCAGTTGGGCAGGGGGCGTGGAGACCCAGTACTTC
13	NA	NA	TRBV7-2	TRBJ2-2	CASSLQGTGELFF	TGTGCCAGCAGCTTACAGGGGACCGGGGAGCTGTTTTTT
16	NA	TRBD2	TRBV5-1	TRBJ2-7	CASRMASGGGDYEQYF	TGCGCCAGCAGGATGGCTAGCGGGGGAGGGGACTACGAGCAGTACTTC
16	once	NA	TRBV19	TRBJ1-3	CASSSTAVLSGNTIYF	TGTGCCAGTAGTTCGACAGCAGTGCTCTCTGGAAACACCATATATTTT
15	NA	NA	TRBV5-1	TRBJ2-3	CASKGGAVGTDTQYF	TGCGCCAGCAAGGGCGGGGCGGTGGGCACAGATACGCAGTATTTT
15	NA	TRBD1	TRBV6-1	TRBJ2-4	CASSENLQGKNIQYF	TGTGCCAGCAGTGAAAATTTACAGGGGAAAAACATTCAGTACTTC
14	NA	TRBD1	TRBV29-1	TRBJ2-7	CSVQPTGGTYEQYF	TGCAGCGTTCAGCCGACAGGGGGCACTTACGAGCAGTACTTC
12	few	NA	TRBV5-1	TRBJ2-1	CASSREGNEQFF	TGCGCCAGCAGCCGGGAAGGGAATGAGCAGTTCTTC
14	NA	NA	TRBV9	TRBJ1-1	CASSVAGQAPEAFF	TGTGCCAGCAGCGTAGCTGGGCAGGCCCCTGAAGCTTTCTTT
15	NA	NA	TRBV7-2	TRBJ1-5	CASSFYGSGNQPQHF	TGTGCCAGCAGCTTTTACGGGTCAGGCAATCAGCCCCAGCATTTT
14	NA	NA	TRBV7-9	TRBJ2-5	CASSFKRDQETQYF	TGTGCCAGCAGCTTTAAACGGGACCAAGAGACCCAGTACTTC
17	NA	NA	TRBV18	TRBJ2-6	CASSPSVYSSGANVLTF	TGTGCCAGCTCACCATCAGTCTACAGCTCTGGGGCCAACGTCCTGACTTTC
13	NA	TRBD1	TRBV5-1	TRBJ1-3	CASRQGGGNTIYF	TGCGCCAGCAGGCAGGGGGGAGGAAACACCATATATTTT
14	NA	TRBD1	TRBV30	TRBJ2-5	CAWRKGQHQETQYF	TGTGCCTGGAGGAAGGGACAGCACCAAGAGACCCAGTACTTC
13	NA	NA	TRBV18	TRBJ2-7	CASSPQYTYEQYF	TGTGCCAGCTCACCACAGTACACCTACGAGCAGTACTTC
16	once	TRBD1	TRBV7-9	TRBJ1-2	CASSCLGDRECYGYTF	TGTGCCAGCAGCTGCCTAGGGGACAGGGAATGTTATGGCTACACCTTC
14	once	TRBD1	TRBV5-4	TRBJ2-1	CASSSPTGRGVRIF	TGTGCCAGCAGCTCCCCGACAGGGCGCGGTGTAAGGATCTTC
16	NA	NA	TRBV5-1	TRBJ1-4	CASSANGGARVGKLFF	TGCGCCAGCAGCGCGAATGGTGGGGCTCGGGTAGGGAAACTGTTTTTT
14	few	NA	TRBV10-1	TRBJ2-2	CASSKEGLGGELFF	TGCGCCAGCAGTAAGGAGGGATTGGGCGGGGAGCTGTTTTTT
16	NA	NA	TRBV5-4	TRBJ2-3	CASSLVTYLNTDTQYF	TGTGCCAGCAGCCTGGTCACTTACCTCAACACAGATACGCAGTATTTT